In its sample, the clone carrying this TCR beta chain was seen many times. Its cognate antigen is unknown. It was by 5'RACE with 10-nucleotide random UMIs that the cDNA was made. Every sequencing run returned over 170 million TCR-beta sequences, which were derived from 15-18 subjects. One entry per CDR3 protein results from TCRdb running MiXCR on the 5' RACE reads. Among 120,000 or so distinct CDR3 sequences, roughly 3.2% were seen once, and the ten largest hold 1.3%. The sample belongs to a study of neurological immune-mediated disorders. General study findings and limits: There was no clinical or MRI feature that showed an association with the multiple sclerosis repertoire cluster. It was HTLV-1-associated myelopathy that showed the most TCR clonal expansion, while multiple sclerosis showed the least, falling below healthy controls.

Source material: PBMCs. The receptor was isolated from a woman in her twenties or thirties with multiple sclerosis.

CDR3 protein: CASEGWPGELFF. CDR3 coding DNA: TGTGCCAGTGAAGGGTGGCCCGGGGAGCTGTTTTTT. The chain joins TRBV27 to TRBJ2-2, with no clear D. The germline V gene has CDR1 MNHEY and CDR2 SMNVEV (reference sequence). This CDR3 has 12 amino acids. V lost 9 bases to trimming and J lost 6 bases, with 11 bases between them.